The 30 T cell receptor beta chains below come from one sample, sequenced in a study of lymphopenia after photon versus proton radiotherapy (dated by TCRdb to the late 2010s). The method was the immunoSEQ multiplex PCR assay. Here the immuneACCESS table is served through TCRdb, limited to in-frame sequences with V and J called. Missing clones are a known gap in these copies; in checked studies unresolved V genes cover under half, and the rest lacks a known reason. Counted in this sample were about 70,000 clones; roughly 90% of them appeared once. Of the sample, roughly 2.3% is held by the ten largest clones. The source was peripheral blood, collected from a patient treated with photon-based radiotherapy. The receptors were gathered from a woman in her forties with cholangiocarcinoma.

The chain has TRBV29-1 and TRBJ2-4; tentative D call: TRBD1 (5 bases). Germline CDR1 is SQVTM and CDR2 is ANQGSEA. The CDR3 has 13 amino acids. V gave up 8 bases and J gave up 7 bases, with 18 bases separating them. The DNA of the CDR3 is TGCAGCTCCTCCCCCAGGGCAGAGAACATTCAGTACTTC. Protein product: CSSSPRAENIQYF.

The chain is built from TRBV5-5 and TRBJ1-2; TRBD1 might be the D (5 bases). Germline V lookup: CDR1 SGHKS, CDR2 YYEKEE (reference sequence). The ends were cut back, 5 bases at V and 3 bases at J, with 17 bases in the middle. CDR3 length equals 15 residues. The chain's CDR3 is CASRRDALEYYGYTF. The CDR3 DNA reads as TGTGCCAGCAGAAGGGACGCCCTTGAGTACTATGGCTACACCTTC. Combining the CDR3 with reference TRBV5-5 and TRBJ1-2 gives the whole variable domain DAGVTQSPTHLIKTRGQQVTLRCSPISGHKSVSWYQQVLGQGPQFIFQYYEKEERGRGNFPDRFSARQFPNYSSELNVNALLLGDSALYLCASRRDALEYYGYTFGSGTRLTVV.

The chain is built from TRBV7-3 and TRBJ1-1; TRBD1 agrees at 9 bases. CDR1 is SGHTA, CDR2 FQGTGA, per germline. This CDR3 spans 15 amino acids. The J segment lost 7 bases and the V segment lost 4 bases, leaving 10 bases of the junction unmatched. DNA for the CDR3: TGTGCCAGCAGCTCCAACGGAGGGACAGGGAATGAAGCTTTCTTT. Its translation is CASSSNGGTGNEAFF.

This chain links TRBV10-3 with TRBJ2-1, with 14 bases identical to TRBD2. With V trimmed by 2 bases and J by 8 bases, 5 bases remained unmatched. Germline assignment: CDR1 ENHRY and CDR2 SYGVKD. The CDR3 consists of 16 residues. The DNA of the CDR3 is TGTGCCATCAGTGAGCCGGGACTAGCGGGAGTCTATGAGCAGTTCTTC. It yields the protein CAISEPGLAGVYEQFF.

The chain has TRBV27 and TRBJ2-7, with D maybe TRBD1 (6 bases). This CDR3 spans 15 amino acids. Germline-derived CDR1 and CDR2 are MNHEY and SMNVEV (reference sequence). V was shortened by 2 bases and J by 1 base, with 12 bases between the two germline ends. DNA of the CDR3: TGTGCCAGCAGTTTACGTCAGGGGTCATCCTACGAGCAGTACTTC. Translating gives CASSLRQGSSYEQYF.

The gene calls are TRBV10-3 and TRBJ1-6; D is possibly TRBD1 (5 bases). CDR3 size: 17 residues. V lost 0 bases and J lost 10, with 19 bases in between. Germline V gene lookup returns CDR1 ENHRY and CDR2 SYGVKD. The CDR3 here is CAISESGAGSNLSPLHF. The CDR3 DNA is TGTGCCATCAGTGAGTCAGGGGCTGGGAGCAATTTATCACCCCTCCACTTT.

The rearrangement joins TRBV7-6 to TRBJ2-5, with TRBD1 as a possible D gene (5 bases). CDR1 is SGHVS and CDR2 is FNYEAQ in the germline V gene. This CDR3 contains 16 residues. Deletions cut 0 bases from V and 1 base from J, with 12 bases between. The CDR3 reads CASSLAEGVPQETQYF. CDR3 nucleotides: TGTGCCAGCAGCTTAGCTGAAGGGGTCCCCCAAGAGACCCAGTACTTC.

The CDR3 is CASSVDGQGAGGYTEAFF. The DNA of the CDR3 is TGTGCCAGCAGCGTAGACGGACAGGGAGCGGGGGGGTACACTGAAGCTTTCTTT. The V and J genes are TRBV9 and TRBJ1-1; 8 nucleotides match TRBD1. With V trimmed by 0 bases and J by 3 bases, 13 bases remained unmatched. Germline CDR1 and CDR2: SGDLS and YYNGEE. This CDR3 comprises 18 residues.

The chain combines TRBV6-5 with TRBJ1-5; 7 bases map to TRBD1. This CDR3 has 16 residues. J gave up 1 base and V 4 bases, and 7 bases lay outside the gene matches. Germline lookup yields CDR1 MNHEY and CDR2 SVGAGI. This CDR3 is CASSSNRGRSNQPQHF. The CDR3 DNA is TGTGCCAGCAGTTCCAACAGGGGTCGGAGCAATCAGCCCCAGCATTTT.

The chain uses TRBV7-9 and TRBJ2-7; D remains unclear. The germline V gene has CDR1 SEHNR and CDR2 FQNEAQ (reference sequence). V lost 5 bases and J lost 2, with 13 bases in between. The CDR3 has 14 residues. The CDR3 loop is CASSPSAGAYEQYF. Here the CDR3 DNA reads TGTGCCAGCAGCCCATCAGCTGGGGCCTACGAGCAGTACTTC.

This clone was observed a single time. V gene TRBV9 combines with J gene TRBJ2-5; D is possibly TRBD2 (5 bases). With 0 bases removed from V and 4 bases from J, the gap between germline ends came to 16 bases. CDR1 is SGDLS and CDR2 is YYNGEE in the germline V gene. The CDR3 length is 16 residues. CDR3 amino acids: CASSVASGSLGETQYF. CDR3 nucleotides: TGTGCCAGCAGCGTAGCCAGCGGTTCTCTGGGAGAGACCCAGTACTTC.

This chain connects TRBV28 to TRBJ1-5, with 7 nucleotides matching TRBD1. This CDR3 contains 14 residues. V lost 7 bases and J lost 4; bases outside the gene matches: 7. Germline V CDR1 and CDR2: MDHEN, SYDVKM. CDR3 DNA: TGTGCCAGCATCCCGGACAGGCGGAATCAGCCCCAGCATTTT. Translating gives CASIPDRRNQPQHF.

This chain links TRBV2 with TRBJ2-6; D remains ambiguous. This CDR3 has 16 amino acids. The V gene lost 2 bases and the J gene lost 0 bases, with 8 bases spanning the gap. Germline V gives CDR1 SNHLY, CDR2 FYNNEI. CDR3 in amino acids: CASSERLVSGANVLTF. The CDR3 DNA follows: TGTGCCAGCAGTGAACGTCTGGTCTCTGGGGCCAACGTCCTGACTTTC.

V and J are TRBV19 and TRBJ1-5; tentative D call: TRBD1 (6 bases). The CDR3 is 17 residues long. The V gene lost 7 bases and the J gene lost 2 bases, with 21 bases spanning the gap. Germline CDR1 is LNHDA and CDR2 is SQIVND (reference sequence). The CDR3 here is CASNRAGAMGGNQPQHF. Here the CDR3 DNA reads TGTGCCAGTAACAGGGCAGGGGCAATGGGCGGCAATCAGCCCCAGCATTTT.

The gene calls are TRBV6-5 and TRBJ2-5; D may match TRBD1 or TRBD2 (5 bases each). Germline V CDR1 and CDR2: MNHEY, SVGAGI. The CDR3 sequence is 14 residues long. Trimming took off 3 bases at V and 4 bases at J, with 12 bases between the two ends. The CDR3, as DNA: TGTGCCAGCAGTTATGGGGGTCTCCTAGAGACCCAGTACTTC. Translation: CASSYGGLLETQYF.

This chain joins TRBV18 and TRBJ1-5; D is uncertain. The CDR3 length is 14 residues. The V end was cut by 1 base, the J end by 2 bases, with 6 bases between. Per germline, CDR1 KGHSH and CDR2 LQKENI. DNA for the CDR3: TGTGCCAGCTCACCACAGGAAGGCAATCAGCCCCAGCATTTT. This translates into CASSPQEGNQPQHF.

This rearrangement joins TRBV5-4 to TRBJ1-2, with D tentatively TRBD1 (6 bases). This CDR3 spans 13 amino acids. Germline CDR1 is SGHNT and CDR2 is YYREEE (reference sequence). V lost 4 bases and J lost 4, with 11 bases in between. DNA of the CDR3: TGTGCCAGCAGCGAACAGGGCAGCTATGGCTACACCTTC. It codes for CASSEQGSYGYTF.

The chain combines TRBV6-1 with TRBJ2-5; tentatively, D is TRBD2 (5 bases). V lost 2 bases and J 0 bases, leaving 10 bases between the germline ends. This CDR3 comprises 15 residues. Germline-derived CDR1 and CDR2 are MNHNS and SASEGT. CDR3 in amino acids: CASSEFAGNQETQYF. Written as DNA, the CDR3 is TGTGCCAGCAGTGAATTTGCGGGCAACCAAGAGACCCAGTACTTC.

The CDR3 loop reads CASGVTGMGNTEAFF. The CDR3 DNA follows: TGTGCCAGTGGGGTTACAGGGATGGGGAACACTGAAGCTTTCTTT. The chain has TRBV19 and TRBJ1-1; tentative D call: TRBD1 (6 bases). This CDR3 has 15 residues. V was pared by 8 bases and J by 1 base, with 17 bases between. CDR1 and CDR2 from the germline V gene are LNHDA and SQIVND (reference sequence).

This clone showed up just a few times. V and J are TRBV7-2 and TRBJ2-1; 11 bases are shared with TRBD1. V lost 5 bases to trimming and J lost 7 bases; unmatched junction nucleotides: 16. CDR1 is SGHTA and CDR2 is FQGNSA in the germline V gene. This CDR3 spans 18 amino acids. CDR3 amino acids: CASSPSPGTGGPSNEQFF. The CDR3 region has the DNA TGTGCCAGCAGCCCCTCCCCTGGGACAGGGGGTCCGTCGAATGAGCAGTTCTTC.

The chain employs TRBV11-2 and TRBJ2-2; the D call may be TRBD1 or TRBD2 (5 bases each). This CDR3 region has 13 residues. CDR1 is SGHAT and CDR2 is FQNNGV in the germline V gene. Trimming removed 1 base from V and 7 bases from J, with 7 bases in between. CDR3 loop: CASSLGGIGELFF. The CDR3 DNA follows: TGTGCCAGCAGCTTAGGGGGGATCGGGGAGCTGTTTTTT.

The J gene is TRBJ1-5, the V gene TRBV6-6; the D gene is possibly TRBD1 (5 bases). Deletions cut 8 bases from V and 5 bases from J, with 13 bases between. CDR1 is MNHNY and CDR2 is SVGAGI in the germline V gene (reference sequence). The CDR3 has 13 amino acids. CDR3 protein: CASSTGVYQPQHF. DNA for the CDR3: TGTGCCAGCTCTACGGGGGTCTATCAGCCCCAGCATTTT.

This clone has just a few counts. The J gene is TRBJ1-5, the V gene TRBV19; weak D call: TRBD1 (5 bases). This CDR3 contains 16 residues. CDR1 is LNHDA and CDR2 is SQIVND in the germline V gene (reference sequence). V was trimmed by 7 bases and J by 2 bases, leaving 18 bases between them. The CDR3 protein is CASTLGGLGGNQPQHF. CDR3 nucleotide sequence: TGTGCCAGTACCCTCGGGGGTCTTGGGGGCAATCAGCCCCAGCATTTT.

The chain's CDR3 is CASSEAGVGGNTIYF. Written as DNA, the CDR3 is TGTGCCAGCAGTGAAGCGGGGGTAGGTGGAAACACCATATATTTT. This chain joins TRBV2 and TRBJ1-3; D possibly corresponds to TRBD1 (5 bases). V lost 0 bases and J 3 bases, leaving 9 bases between the germline ends. The CDR3 spans 15 residues. Germline V CDR1 and CDR2: SNHLY, FYNNEI.

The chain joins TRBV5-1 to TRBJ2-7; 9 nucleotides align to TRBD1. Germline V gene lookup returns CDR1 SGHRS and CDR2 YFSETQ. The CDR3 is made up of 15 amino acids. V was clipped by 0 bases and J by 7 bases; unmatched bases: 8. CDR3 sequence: CASSLEMGQGLEQYF. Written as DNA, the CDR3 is TGCGCCAGCAGCTTGGAAATGGGACAGGGTTTAGAGCAGTACTTC.

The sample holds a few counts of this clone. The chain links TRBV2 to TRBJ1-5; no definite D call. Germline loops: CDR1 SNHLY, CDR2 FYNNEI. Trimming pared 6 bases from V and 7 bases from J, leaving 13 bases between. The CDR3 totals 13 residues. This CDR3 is CASRGSGEQPQHF. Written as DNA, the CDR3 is TGTGCCAGCAGAGGTAGCGGGGAACAGCCCCAGCATTTT.

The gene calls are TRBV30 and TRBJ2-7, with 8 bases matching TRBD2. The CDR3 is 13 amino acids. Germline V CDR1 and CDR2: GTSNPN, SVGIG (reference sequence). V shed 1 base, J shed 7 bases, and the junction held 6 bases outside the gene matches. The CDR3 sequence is CAWSAGLAREQYF. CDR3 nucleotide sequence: TGTGCCTGGAGTGCCGGACTAGCTAGGGAGCAGTACTTC.

The CDR3, as DNA: TGTGCCAGCAGTGACTCAGTCTGGAGCGGGAGAAGTAATGAGCAGTTCTTC. The encoded protein is CASSDSVWSGRSNEQFF. This rearrangement joins TRBV6-4 to TRBJ2-1, with 8 bases identical to TRBD2. V was pared by 0 bases and J by 7 bases, with 11 bases of the junction left unmatched. Germline assignment: CDR1 MRHNA and CDR2 SNTAGT. There are 17 residues in the CDR3.

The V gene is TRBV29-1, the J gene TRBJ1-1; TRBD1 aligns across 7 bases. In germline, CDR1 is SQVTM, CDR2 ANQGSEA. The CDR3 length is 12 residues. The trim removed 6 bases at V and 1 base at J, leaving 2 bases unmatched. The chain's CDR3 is CSVGQPNTEAFF. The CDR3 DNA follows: TGCAGCGTGGGACAGCCGAACACTGAAGCTTTCTTT.

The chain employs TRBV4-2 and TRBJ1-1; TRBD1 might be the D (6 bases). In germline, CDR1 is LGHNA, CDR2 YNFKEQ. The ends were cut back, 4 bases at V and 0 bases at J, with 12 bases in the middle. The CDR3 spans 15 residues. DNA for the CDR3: TGTGCCAGCAGCCTCCGGGACACCATGAACACTGAAGCTTTCTTT. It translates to CASSLRDTMNTEAFF.